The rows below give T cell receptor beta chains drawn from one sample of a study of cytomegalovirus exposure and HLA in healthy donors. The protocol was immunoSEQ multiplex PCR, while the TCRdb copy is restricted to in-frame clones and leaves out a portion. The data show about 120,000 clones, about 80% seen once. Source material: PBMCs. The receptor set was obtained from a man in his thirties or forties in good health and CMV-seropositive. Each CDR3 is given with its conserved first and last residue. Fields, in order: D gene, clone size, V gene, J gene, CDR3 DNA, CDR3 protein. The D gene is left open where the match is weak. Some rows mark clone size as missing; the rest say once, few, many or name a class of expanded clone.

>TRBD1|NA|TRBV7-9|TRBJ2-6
TGTGCCAGCAGCTTAAGGGGACAGGGCTCTGGGGCCAACGTCCTGACTTTC
CASSLRGQGSGANVLTF
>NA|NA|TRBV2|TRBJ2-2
TGTGCCAGCAGTGATGATCAGGGACTGAACACCGGGGAGCTGTTTTTT
CASSDDQGLNTGELFF
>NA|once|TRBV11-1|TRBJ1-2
TGTGCCAGCAGCGACATGCATGGCTATGGCTACACCTTC
CASSDMHGYGYTF
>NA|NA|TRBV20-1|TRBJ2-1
TGCAGTGCTGGCGGCAATGAGCAGTTCTTC
CSAGGNEQFF
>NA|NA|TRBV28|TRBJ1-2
TGTGCCAGCAGTGGTCAGGGGAATTGGTATGGCTACACCTTC
CASSGQGNWYGYTF
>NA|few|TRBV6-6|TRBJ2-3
TGTGCCAGCAGGCACGACAGACACCCGACAGATACGCAGTATTTT
CASRHDRHPTDTQYF
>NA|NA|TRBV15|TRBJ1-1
TGTGCCACCAGCAGAGTCGGTGAAGCTTTCTTT
CATSRVGEAFF
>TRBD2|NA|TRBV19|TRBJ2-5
TGTGCCAGTAGCACAAGCGGGAAAGAGACCCAGTACTTC
CASSTSGKETQYF
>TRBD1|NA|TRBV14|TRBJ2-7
TGTGCCAGCAGCCCCGGGACAGGGGGCGACGAGCAGTACTTC
CASSPGTGGDEQYF
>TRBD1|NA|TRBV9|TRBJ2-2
TGTGCCAGCAGCACTAGGACCTCCCGGGACAGGGACACCGGGGAGCTGTTTTTT
CASSTRTSRDRDTGELFF
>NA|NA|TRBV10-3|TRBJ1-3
TGTGCCATCAGTGAGTCAACAGGTCTCTCTGGAAACACCATATATTTT
CAISESTGLSGNTIYF
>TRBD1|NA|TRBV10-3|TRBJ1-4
TGTGCCACCATGGGACAGTCTAATGAAAAACTGTTTTTT
CATMGQSNEKLFF
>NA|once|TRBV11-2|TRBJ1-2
TGTGCCAGCAGCTTAAGTGGCCCAGGGTATGGCTACACCTTC
CASSLSGPGYGYTF
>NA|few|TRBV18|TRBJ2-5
TGTGCCAGCTCGACCCGGGCCAGAAGCGGGGAGACCCAGTACTTC
CASSTRARSGETQYF
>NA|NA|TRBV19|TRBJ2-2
TGTGCCAGTAGTATCGGGGGATGGGGTACCGGGGAGCTGTTTTTT
CASSIGGWGTGELFF
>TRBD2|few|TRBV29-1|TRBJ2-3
TGCAGCGTCTACAGCGGGGGCGGGGGTACAGATACGCAGTATTTT
CSVYSGGGGTDTQYF
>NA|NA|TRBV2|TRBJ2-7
TGTGCCAGCACCCCCAGCGAGAGCTCCTACGAGCAGTACTTC
CASTPSESSYEQYF
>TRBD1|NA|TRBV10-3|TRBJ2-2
TGTGCCACCTCGGGAACTGGACAGGGCGGTACCGGGGAGCTGTTTTTT
CATSGTGQGGTGELFF
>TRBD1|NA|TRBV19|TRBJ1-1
TGTGCCAGTAGTCTCCGGGACAGGGTTACTGAAGCTTTCTTT
CASSLRDRVTEAFF
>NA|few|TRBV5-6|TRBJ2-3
TGTGCCAGCAGCCCAGAGGGCCGACGCACAGATACGCAGTATTTT
CASSPEGRRTDTQYF
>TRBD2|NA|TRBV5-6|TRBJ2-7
TGTGCCAGCAGCCCCGGGGTGGGGGGGAGCTACGAGCAGTACTTC
CASSPGVGGSYEQYF
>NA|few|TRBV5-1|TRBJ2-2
TGCGCCAGCAGCTCACTCAAGGACAGATACACCGGGGAGCTGTTTTTT
CASSSLKDRYTGELFF
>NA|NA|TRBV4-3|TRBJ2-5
TGCGCCAGCAGCCAGGACAGCCAAGAGACCCAGTACTTC
CASSQDSQETQYF
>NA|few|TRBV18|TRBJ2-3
TGTGCCAGCTCCCTTTGGGACATCCCTTCACGCACAGATACGCAGTATTTT
CASSLWDIPSRTDTQYF
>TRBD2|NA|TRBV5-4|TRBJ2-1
TGTGCCGGCAGCTTGTTAGCGGGCCCTAACAATGAGCAGTTCTTC
CAGSLLAGPNNEQFF
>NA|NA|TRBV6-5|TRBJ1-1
TGTGCCAGCAGTTACTCGGCAGGGTTGAACACTGAAGCTTTCTTT
CASSYSAGLNTEAFF
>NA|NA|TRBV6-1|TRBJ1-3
TGTGCCAGCACTTTATGGACATCTGGAAACACCATATATTTT
CASTLWTSGNTIYF